This TCR beta chain was found in a study of OX40 agonist ivuxolimab in advanced cancers. V was trimmed by 4 bases and J by 2 bases, leaving 14 bases between them. Germline loops: CDR1 SNHLY, CDR2 FYNNEI. The CDR3 runs to 15 residues. Profiled with immunoSEQ multiplex PCR; TCRdb holds only in-frame clones, not every one. The sample shows some 11,000 clones, about three quarters of them seen only once. The J gene is TRBJ1-1, the V gene TRBV2; D remains unclear. This TCR was recovered from an adult with an advanced solid tumor such as melanoma, head and neck, liver or kidney cancer. The source material was CD4+ or CD8+ T cells sorted from blood, sampled in a trial of the OX40 agonist ivuxolimab. The CDR3 DNA sequence: TGTGCCAGCAGTGTGGGAGTCGTCTTCAACACTGAAGCTTTCTTT. Translated, it gives CASSVGVVFNTEAFF.